The 4 T cell receptor beta chains listed next were all sequenced from one sample in a study of blood T cell repertoires in COVID-19 (dated by TCRdb to between 2020 and 2021). Libraries were constructed by the immunoSEQ multiplex PCR assay. Held by TCRdb, this immuneACCESS table contains in-frame sequences only and omits some clones. Under half of the omission traces to an unresolved V gene where checked; the cause of the rest is unknown. Present in this sample are some 180,000 clones, 84% of which were seen just once. Of the sample, less than 3.5% is held by the ten largest clones. What was sequenced was PBMCs or T cells enriched from blood (not recorded which). These receptors all come from a woman aged 25 to 45 who had been exposed to COVID-19.

V usage is TRBV19 and J usage is TRBJ1-1; no clear D gene. V lost 0 bases and J lost 9, with 11 bases in between. CDR3 length equals 13 residues. Germline CDR1 reads LNHDA; CDR2 reads SQIVND (reference sequence). This CDR3 reads CASSIERRTQAFF. The CDR3, as DNA: TGTGCCAGTAGTATAGAACGGAGAACCCAAGCTTTCTTT.

This clone showed up just once. V and J are TRBV5-1 and TRBJ2-2; the D gene is possibly TRBD1 (6 bases). The germline V gene encodes CDR1 SGHRS and CDR2 YFSETQ. CDR3 length: 17 residues. V was shortened by 4 bases and J by 4 bases, with 20 bases between the two germline ends. As DNA, the CDR3 is TGCGCCAGCAGCCCCATCGACAGGAGGCGAGGCACCGGGGAGCTGTTTTTT. Its protein is CASSPIDRRRGTGELFF.

The chain employs TRBV6-1 and TRBJ1-2; 7 nucleotides match TRBD1. V shed 6 bases, J shed 6 bases, and the junction held 10 bases outside the gene matches. The CDR3 is 14 amino acids. Germline-derived CDR1 and CDR2 are MNHNS and SASEGT. The CDR3 spells CASSSTTGYDGYTF. In DNA form, the CDR3 reads TGTGCCAGCAGCTCAACGACAGGGTACGATGGCTACACCTTC.

The chain has TRBV28 and TRBJ1-1; D is ambiguous. V gave up 1 base and J gave up 6 bases, with 6 bases separating them. This CDR3 spans 12 amino acids. Germline CDR1 reads MDHEN; CDR2 reads SYDVKM. The CDR3 spells CASSLSSPEAFF. In nucleotides, the CDR3 is TGTGCCAGCAGTTTATCATCCCCTGAAGCTTTCTTT. The complete variable domain, with remaining parts taken from reference TRBV28 and TRBJ1-1, reads DVKVTQSSRYLVKRTGEKVFLECVQDMDHENMFWYRQDPGLGLRLIYFSYDVKMKEKGDIPEGYSVSREKKERFSLILESASTNQTSMYLCASSLSSPEAFFGQGTRLTVV.